This T cell receptor (beta chain) emerged from a study of blood T cells in healthy people across ages. With a J-beta primer mix and a sample-barcoded 5' primer, a second PCR ran 7 to 11 cycles. TCRdb fed the 5' RACE reads into MiXCR, producing one record per CDR3 protein. This sample has some 1.6 million distinct CDR3 sequences, with roughly 30% found just once. General study findings and limits: Both naive CD4+ cell counts and diversity were greater in long-lived donors than in aged donors. With age, beta diversity per million T cells declined roughly linearly, significantly by about 37.

This clonotype came up a few times. What it binds is unknown. Total RNA, at least 5.5 micrograms per sample, came from PBMCs. This receptor was taken from a woman in her thirties in good health. The sample comprised blood.

The CDR3 here is CASHRYSQPQHF. For the CDR3, the DNA is TGTGCCAGCCATCGGTACTCTCAGCCCCAGCATTTT. The V gene is TRBV6-2 or TRBV6-3, the J gene TRBJ1-5; D not certain. Germline CDR1 MNHEY, CDR2 SVGEGT. Trimming took off 8 bases at V and 6 bases at J, with 11 bases between the two ends. The CDR3 contains 12 residues.